One TCR beta chain is described in this entry. The antigen remains unidentified. Libraries were prepared by immunoSEQ multiplex PCR; TCRdb keeps only in-frame clonotypes and omits some of them. Of 100,000 to 150,000 clones listed, over 75% were seen once; the top ten hold about 8.6%. The data were obtained in a study of T cell responses to AZD1222 COVID-19 vaccine. Study-level findings and limits: Reportedly, close to half of spike-specific TCRs are directed against unmutated variant regions.

Germline CDR1 reads SGHTA; CDR2 reads FQGNSA. The junction had 13 bases not matched to a gene; V was cut back by 4 bases and J by 6 bases. The CDR3 spans 16 residues. The source was peripheral blood, collected on day 0 of AZD1222 vaccination. The chain combines TRBV7-2 with TRBJ2-7, with 9 bases matching TRBD2. This TCR was sampled from an adult in good health. CDR3 nucleotide sequence: TGTGCCAGCAGCTCGCAGGGGCTAGCGGGAACTGGCGAGCAGTACTTC. Translation: CASSSQGLAGTGEQYF.